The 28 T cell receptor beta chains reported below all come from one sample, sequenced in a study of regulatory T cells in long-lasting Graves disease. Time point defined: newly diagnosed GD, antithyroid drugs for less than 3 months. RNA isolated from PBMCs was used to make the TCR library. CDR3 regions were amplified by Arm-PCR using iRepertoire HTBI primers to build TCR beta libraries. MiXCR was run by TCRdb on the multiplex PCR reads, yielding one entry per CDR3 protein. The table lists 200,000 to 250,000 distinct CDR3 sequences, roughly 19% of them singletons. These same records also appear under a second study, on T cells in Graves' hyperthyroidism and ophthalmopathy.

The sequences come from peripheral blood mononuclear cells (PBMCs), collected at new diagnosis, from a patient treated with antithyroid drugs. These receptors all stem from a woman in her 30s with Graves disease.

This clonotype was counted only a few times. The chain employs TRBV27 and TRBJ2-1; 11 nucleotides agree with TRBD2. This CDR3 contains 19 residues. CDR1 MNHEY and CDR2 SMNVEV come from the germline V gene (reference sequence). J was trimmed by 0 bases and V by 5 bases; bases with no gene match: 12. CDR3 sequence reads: CASSLLTSGMRHSYNEQFF. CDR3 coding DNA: TGTGCCAGCAGTCTCCTGACTAGCGGGATGCGACACTCCTACAATGAGCAGTTCTTC.

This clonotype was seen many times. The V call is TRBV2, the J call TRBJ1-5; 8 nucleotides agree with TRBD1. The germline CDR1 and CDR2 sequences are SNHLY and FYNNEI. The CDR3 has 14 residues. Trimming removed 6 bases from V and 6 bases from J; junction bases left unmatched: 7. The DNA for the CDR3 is TGTGCCAGCAGCGGCGGACAGGGCGCTCAGCCCCAGCATTTT. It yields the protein CASSGGQGAQPQHF.

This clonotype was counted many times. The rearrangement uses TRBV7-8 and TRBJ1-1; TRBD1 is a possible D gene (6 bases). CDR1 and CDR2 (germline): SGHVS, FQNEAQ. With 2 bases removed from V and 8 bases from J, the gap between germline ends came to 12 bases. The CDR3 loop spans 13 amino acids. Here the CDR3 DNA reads TGTGCCAGCAGCTTAAGGGGGGAGGCCGAAGCTTTCTTT. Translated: CASSLRGEAEAFF.

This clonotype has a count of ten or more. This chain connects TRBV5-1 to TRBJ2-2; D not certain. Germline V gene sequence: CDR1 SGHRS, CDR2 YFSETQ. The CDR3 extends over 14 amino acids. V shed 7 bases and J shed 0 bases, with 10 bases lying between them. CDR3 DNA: TGCGCCAGCTGGGCGAGGCCGAACACCGGGGAGCTGTTTTTT. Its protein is CASWARPNTGELFF.

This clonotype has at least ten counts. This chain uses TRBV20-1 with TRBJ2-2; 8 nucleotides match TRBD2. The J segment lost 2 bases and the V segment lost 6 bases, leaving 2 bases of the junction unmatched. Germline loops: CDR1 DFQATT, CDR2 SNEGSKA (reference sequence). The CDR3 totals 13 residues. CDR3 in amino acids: CSARTSNTGELFF. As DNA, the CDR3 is TGCAGTGCCAGGACTAGCAACACCGGGGAGCTGTTTTTT.

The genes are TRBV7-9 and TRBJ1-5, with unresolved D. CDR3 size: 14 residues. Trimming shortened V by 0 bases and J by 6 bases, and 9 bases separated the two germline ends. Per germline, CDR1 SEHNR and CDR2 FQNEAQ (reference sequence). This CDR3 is CASSLAGGTQPQHF. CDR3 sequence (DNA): TGTGCCAGCAGCTTAGCCGGAGGAACTCAGCCCCAGCATTTT.

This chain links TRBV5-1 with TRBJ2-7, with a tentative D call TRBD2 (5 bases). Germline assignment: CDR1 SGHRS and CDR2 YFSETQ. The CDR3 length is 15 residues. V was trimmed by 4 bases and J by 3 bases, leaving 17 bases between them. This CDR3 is CASSAAGKGDYEQYF. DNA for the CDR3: TGCGCCAGCAGCGCGGCCGGGAAGGGAGACTACGAGCAGTACTTC.

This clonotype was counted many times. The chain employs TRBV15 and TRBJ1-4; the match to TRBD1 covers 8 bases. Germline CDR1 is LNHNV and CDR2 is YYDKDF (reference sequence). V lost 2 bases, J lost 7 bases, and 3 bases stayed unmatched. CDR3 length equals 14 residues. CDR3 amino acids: CATSRRTGREKLFF. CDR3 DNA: TGTGCCACCAGCAGACGGACAGGGCGTGAAAAACTGTTTTTT.

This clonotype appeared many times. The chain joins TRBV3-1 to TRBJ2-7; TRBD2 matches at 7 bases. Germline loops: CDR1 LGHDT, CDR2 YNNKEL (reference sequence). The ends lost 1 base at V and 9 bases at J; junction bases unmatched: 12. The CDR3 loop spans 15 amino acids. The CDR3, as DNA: TGTGCCAGCAGCCAAGTGACGGGACTACTCAGTAGGCAGTACTTC. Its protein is CASSQVTGLLSRQYF.

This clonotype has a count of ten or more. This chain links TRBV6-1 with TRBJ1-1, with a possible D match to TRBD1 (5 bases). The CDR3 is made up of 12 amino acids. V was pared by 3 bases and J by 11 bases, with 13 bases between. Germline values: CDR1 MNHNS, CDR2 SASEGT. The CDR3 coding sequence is TGTGCCAGCAGTGACCCGCCTCGGGGGGCTTTCTTT. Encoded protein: CASSDPPRGAFF.

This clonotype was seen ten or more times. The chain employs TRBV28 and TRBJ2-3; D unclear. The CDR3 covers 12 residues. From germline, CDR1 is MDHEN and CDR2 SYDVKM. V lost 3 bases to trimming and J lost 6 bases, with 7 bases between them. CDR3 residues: CASSFGPDTQYF. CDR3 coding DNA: TGTGCCAGCAGTTTCGGTCCGGATACGCAGTATTTT. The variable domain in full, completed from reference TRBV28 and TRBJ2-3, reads DVKVTQSSRYLVKRTGEKVFLECVQDMDHENMFWYRQDPGLGLRLIYFSYDVKMKEKGDIPEGYSVSREKKERFSLILESASTNQTSMYLCASSFGPDTQYFGPGTRLTVL.

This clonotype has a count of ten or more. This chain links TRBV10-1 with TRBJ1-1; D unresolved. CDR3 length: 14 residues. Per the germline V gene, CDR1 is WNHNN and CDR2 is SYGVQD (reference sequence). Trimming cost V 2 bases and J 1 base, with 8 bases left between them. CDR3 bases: TGCGCCAGCAGTGAGGGGAGAAGGAACACTGAAGCTTTCTTT. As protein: CASSEGRRNTEAFF.

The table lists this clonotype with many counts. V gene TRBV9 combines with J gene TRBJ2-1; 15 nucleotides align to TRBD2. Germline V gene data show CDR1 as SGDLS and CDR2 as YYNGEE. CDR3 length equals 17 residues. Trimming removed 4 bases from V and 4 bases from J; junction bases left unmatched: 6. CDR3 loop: CASSRGLAGGGYNEQFF. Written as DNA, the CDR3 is TGTGCCAGCAGCAGGGGACTAGCGGGAGGAGGGTACAATGAGCAGTTCTTC.

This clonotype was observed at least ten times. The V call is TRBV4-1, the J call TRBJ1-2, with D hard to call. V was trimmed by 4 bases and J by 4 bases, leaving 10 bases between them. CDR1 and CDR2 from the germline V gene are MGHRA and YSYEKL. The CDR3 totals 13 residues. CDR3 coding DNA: TGCGCCAGCAGCCCACAGACCCTCTATGGCTACACCTTC. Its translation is CASSPQTLYGYTF.

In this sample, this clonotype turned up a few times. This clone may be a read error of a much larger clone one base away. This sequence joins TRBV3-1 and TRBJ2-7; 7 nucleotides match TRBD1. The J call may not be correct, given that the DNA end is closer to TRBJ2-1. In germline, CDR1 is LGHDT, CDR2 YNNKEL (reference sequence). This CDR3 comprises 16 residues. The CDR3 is CASSEASTGSLYEQFF. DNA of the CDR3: TGTGCCAGCAGCGAGGCTTCGACAGGGTCCCTATACGAGCAGTTCTTC.

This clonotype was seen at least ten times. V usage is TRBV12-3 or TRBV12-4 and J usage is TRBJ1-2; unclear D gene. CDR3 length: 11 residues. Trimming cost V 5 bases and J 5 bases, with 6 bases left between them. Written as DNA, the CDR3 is TGTGCCAGCAGTCGTATATATGGCTACACCTTC. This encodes CASSRIYGYTF.

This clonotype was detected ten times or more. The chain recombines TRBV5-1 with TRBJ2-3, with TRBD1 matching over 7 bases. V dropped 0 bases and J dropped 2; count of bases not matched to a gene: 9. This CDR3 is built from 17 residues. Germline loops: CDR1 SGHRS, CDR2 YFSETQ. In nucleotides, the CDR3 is TGCGCCAGCAGCTTGGCTCGGGACAGTAGGTACACAGATACGCAGTATTTT. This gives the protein CASSLARDSRYTDTQYF.

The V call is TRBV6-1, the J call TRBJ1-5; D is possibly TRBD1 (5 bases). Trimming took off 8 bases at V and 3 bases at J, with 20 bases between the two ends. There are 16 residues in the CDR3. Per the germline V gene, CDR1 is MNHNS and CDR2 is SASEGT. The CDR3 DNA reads TGTGCCAGCTCGAAAAGTGGTCAGGGTTTCAATCAGCCCCAGCATTTT. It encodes CASSKSGQGFNQPQHF.

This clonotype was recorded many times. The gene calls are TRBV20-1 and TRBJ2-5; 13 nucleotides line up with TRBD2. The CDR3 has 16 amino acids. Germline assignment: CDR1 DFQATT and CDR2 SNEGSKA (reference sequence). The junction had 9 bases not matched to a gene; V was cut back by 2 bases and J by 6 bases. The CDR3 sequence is CSARLLAGGQIQTQYF. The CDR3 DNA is TGCAGTGCTAGACTACTAGCGGGGGGGCAAATCCAGACCCAGTACTTC.

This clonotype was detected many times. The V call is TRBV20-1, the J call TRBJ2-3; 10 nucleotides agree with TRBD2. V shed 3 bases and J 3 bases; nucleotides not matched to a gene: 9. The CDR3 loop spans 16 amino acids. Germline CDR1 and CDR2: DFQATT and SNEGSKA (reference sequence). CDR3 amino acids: CSARASGSIVTDTQYF. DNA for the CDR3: TGCAGTGCTAGGGCTAGCGGGAGTATAGTTACAGATACGCAGTATTTT.

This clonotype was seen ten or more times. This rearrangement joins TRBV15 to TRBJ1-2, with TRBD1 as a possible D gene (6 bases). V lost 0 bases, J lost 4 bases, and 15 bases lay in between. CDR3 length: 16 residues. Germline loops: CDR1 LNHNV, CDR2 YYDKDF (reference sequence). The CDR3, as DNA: TGTGCCACCAGCAGAGATCGGGGGCTCAGTGTCTATGGCTACACCTTC. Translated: CATSRDRGLSVYGYTF.

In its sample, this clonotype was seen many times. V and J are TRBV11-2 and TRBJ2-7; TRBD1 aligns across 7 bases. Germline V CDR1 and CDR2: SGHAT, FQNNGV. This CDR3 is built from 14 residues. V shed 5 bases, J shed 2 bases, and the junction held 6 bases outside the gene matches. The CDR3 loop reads CASSPPTGAYEQYF. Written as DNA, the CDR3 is TGTGCCAGCAGCCCCCCCACAGGGGCCTACGAGCAGTACTTC. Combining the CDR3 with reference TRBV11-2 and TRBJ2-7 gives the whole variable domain EAGVAQSPRYKIIEKRQSVAFWCNPISGHATLYWYQQILGQGPKLLIQFQNNGVVDDSQLPKDRFSAERLKGVDSTLKIQPAKLEDSAVYLCASSPPTGAYEQYFGPGTRLTVT.

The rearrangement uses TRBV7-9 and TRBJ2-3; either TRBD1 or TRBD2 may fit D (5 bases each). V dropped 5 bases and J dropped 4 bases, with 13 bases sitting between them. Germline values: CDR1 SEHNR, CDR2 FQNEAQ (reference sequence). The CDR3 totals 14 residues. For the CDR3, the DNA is TGTGCCAGCAGCCAACGGGACGTCCCAGATACGCAGTATTTT. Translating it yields CASSQRDVPDTQYF.

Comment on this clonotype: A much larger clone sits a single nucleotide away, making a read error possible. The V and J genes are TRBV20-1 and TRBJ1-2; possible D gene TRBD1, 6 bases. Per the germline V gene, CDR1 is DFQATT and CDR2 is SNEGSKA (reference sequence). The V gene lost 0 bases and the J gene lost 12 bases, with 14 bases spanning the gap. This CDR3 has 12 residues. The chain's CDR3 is CSARDQGGGDTF. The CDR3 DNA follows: TGCAGTGCTAGAGATCAAGGGGGAGGCGACACCTTC.

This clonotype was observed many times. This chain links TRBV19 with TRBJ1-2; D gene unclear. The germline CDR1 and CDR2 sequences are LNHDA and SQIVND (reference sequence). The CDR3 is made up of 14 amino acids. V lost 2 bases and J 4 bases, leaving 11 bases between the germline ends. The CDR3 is CASSILVSSYGYTF. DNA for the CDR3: TGTGCCAGTAGTATATTGGTCAGCTCCTATGGCTACACCTTC.

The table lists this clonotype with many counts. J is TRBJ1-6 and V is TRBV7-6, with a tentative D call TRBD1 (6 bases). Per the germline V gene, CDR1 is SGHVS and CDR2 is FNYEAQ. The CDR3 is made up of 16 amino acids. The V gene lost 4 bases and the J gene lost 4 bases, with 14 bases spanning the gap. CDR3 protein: CASSSQGGGYNSPLHF. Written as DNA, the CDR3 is TGTGCCAGCAGCTCGCAGGGAGGGGGTTATAATTCACCCCTCCACTTT.

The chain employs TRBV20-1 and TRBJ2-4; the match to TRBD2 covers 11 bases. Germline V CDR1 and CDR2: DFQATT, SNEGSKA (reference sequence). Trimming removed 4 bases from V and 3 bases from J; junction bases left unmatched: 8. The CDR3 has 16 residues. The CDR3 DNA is TGCAGTGCTATAGTAGCGGGGGGGCGGGACAAAAACATTCAGTACTTC. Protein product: CSAIVAGGRDKNIQYF.

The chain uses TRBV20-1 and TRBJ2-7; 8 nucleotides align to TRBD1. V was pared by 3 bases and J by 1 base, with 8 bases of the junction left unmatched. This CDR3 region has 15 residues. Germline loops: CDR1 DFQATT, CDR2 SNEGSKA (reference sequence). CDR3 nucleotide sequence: TGCAGTGCTAGTTCCCAGGGGGCACTATCCTACGAGCAGTACTTC. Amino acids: CSASSQGALSYEQYF.